The rows below give T cell receptor beta chains drawn from one sample of a study of T-cell reconstitution after alpha-beta-depleted transplantation in children. MiXCR, applied by TCRdb to the PCR reads, yields one record per CDR3 protein. The sample lists 90,000 to 100,000 distinct CDR3 sequences; roughly a quarter were seen once. Sequenced material: PBMCs, taken before TCRalphabeta/CD19-depleted stem cell transplant. These receptor sequences come from a boy aged 2 to 10 with acute lymphoblastic leukemia, due to receive a stem cell transplant. Both conserved end residues are part of each CDR3. The order of the fields is J gene, V gene, D gene, clone size, CDR3 DNA, CDR3 protein. The D gene is left open where the match is weak. The size of a clone is reported for some rows only, either as once, few or many, or as a class for expanded clones.

TRBJ2-1 | TRBV29-1 | . | . | TGCAGCGTTGAGACCCTCGGGGCGGAGGGGCTCAATGAGCAGTTCTTC | CSVETLGAEGLNEQFF
TRBJ2-4 | TRBV20-1 | TRBD1 | few | TGCAGTGCTTTTTTAGGACAGGGGCCCTTCAAAAACATTCAGTACTTC | CSAFLGQGPFKNIQYF
TRBJ2-1 | TRBV6-1 | . | . | TGTGCCAGCAGACGGGGGCCAAACTACAATGAGCAGTTCTTC | CASRRGPNYNEQFF
TRBJ1-6 | TRBV6-2/TRBV6-3 | . | few | TGTGCCAGCAGCCTCGTAGGGAGCACTAATTCACCCCTCCACTTT | CASSLVGSTNSPLHF
TRBJ1-1 | TRBV20-1 | . | few | TGCAGTGCTAGAGAGGAGGGAACTGTCGACACTGAAGCTTTCTTT | CSAREEGTVDTEAFF
TRBJ1-1 | TRBV6-6 | TRBD1 | . | TGTGCCCTCCGGGGACAGGGGGACACTGAAGCTTTCTTT | CALRGQGDTEAFF
TRBJ1-1 | TRBV4-1 | TRBD1 | many | TGCGCCAGCAGCCAAGAGGGACAGGTTAACACTGAAGCTTTCTTT | CASSQEGQVNTEAFF
TRBJ2-3 | TRBV5-1 | . | few | TGCGCCAGCAGCTTGGCCACAGATACGCAGTATTTT | CASSLATDTQYF
TRBJ2-1 | TRBV7-3 | TRBD2 | few | TGTGCCAGCAGCTCCCCGGGACTAGGGGACGTGCAGTTCTTC | CASSSPGLGDVQFF
TRBJ2-1 | TRBV2 | . | . | TGTGCCAGCAGCCCCACTCCTAGCATCTATGAGCAGTTCTTC | CASSPTPSIYEQFF
TRBJ1-5 | TRBV3-1 | . | . | TGTGCCAGCAGCCAAGATCTCCATCAGCCCCAGCATTTT | CASSQDLHQPQHF